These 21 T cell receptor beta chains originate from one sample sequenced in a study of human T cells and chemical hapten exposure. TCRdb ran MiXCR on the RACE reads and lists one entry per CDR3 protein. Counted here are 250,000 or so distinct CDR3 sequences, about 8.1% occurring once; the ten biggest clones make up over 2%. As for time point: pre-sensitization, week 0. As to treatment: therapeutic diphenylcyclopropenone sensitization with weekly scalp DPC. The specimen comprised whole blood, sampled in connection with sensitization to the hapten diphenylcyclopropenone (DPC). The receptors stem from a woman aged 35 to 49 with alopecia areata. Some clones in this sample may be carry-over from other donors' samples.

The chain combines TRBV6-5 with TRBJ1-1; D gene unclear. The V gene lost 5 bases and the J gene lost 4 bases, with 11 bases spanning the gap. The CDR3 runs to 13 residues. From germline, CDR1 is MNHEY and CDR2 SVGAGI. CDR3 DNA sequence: TGTGCCAGCAGTCCCCGCCCGGGCACTGAAGCTTTCTTT. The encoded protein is CASSPRPGTEAFF.

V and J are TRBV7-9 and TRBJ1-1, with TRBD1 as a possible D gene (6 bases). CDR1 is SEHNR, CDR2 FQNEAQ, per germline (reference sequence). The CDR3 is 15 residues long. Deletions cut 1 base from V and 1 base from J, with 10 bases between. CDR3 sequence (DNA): TGTGCCAGCAGCTTAGTAACAGGGACGAACACTGAAGCTTTCTTT. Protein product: CASSLVTGTNTEAFF.

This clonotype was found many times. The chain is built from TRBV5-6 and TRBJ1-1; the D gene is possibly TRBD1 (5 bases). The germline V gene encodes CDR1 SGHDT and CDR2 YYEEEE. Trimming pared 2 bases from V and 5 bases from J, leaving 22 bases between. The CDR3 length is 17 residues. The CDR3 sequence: CASSLLRFVREGTEAFF. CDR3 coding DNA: TGTGCCAGCAGCTTATTACGGTTCGTCAGGGAGGGGACTGAAGCTTTCTTT.

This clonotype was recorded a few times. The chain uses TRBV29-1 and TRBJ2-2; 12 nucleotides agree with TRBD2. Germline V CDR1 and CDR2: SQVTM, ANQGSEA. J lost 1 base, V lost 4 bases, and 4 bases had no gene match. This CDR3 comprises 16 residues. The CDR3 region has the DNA TGCAGCGTTGGGACTAGCGGGGCTTTGAACACCGGGGAGCTGTTTTTT. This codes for CSVGTSGALNTGELFF.

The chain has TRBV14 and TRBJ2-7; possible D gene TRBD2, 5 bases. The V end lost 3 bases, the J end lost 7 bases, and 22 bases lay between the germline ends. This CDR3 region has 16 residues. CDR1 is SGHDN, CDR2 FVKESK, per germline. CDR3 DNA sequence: TGTGCCAGCAGCCAGGGTAACGGTCCGCTCAGAGGGGAGCAGTACTTC. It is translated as CASSQGNGPLRGEQYF.

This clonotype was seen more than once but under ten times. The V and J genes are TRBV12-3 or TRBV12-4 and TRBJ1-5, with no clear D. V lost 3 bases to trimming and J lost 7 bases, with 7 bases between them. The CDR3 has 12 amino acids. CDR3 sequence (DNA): TGTGCCAGCAGTTTGACTGTCCAGCCCCAGCATTTT. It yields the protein CASSLTVQPQHF.

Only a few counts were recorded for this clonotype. The CDR3 is CAISPGREINSPLHF. CDR3 coding DNA: TGTGCCATCAGTCCGGGACGGGAGATTAATTCACCCCTCCACTTT. The chain recombines TRBV10-3 with TRBJ1-6; D perhaps matches TRBD1 (5 bases). The CDR3 spans 15 residues. Germline V gene sequence: CDR1 ENHRY, CDR2 SYGVKD. Trimming cost V 5 bases and J 6 bases, with 14 bases left between them.

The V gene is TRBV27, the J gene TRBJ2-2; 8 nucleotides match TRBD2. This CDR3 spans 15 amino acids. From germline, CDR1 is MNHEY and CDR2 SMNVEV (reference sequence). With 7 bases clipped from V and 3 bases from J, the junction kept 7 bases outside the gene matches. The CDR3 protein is CASTKRGGHTGELFF. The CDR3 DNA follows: TGTGCCAGCACCAAACGGGGGGGCCACACCGGGGAGCTGTTTTTT.

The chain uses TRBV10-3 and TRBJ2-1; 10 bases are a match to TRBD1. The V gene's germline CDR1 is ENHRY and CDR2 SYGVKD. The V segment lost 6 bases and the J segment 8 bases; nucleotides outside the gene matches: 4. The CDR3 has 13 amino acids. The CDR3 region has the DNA TGTGCCATCAGGGGACAGGGGATCGATGAGCAGTTCTTC. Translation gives CAIRGQGIDEQFF.

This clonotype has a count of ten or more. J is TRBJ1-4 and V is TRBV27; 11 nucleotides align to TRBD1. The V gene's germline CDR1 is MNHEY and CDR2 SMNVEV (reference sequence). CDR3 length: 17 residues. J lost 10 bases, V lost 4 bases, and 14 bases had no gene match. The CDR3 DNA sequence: TGTGCCAGCAGTTCGGGGACAGGGGGGCGGCGGATCGGAAAACTGTTTTTT. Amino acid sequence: CASSSGTGGRRIGKLFF.

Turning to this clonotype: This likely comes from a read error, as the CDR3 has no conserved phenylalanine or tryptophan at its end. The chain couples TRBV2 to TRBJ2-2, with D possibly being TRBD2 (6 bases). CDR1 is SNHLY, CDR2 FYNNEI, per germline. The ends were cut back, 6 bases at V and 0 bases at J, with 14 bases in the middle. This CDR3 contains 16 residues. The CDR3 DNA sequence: TGTGCCAGCAGAGCCTTTAGCGGTTCGAACACCGGGGAGCTGTTTCTT. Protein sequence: CASRAFSGSNTGELFL.

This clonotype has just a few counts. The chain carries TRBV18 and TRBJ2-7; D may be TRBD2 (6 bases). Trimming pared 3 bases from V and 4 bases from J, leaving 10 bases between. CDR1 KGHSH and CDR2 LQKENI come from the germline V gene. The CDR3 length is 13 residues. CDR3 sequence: CASSPGLQYEQYF. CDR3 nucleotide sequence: TGTGCCAGCTCACCGGGACTTCAATACGAGCAGTACTTC. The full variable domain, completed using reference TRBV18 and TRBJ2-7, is NAGVMQNPRHLVRRRGQEARLRCSPMKGHSHVYWYRQLPEEGLKFMVYLQKENIIDESGMPKERFSAEFPKEGPSILRIQQVVRGDSAAYFCASSPGLQYEQYFGPGTRLTVT.

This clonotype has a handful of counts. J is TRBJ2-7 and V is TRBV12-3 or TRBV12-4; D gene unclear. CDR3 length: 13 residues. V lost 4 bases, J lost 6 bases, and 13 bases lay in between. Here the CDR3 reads CASSSPPPPEQYF. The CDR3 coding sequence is TGTGCCAGCAGTTCCCCTCCCCCGCCCGAGCAGTACTTC.

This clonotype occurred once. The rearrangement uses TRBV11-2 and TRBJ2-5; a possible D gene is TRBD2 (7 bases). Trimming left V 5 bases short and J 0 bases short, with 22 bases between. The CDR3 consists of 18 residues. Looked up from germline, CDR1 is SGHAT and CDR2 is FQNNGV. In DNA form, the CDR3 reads TGTGCCAGCAGCGTATTACGGGGGGCAGCGGGTAACCAAGAGACCCAGTACTTC. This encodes CASSVLRGAAGNQETQYF.

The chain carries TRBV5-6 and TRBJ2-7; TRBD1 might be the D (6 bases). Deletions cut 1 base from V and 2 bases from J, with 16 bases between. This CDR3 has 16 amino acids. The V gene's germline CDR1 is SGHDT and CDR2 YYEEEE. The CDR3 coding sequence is TGTGCCAGCAGCTTGCCCGCACTCAGGGGTCCCTACGAGCAGTACTTC. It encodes CASSLPALRGPYEQYF.

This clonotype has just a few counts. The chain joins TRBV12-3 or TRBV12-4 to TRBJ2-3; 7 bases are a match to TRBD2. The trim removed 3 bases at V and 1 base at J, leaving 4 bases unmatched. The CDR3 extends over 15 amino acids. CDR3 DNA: TGTGCCAGCAGTTTCGTGGGAGGGCGCACAGATACGCAGTATTTT. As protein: CASSFVGGRTDTQYF.

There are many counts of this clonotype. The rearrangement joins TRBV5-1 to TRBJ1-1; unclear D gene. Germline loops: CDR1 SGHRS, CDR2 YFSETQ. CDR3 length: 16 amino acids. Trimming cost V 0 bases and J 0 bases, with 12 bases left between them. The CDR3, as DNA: TGCGCCAGCAGCTTGGCAGTGGGAGACCTGAACACTGAAGCTTTCTTT. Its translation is CASSLAVGDLNTEAFF.

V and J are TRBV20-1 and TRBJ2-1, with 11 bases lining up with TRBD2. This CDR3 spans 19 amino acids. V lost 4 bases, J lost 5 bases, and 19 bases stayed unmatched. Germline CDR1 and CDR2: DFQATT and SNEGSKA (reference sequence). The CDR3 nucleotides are TGCAGTGCTAAAGGCCGTACCCCCGGGACTAGCGGCACTAACAATGAGCAGTTCTTC. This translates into CSAKGRTPGTSGTNNEQFF.

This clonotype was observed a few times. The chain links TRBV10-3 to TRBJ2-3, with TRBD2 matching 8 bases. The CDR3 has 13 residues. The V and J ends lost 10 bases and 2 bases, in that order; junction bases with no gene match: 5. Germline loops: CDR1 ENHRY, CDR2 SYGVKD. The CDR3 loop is CATKRELTDTQYF. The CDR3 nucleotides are TGTGCCACGAAGCGGGAGCTCACAGATACGCAGTATTTT.

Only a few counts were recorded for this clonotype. The chain's CDR3 is CAISASGTGLPNTQYF. The DNA of the CDR3 is TGTGCCATCAGTGCATCCGGGACAGGGCTCCCGAATACGCAGTATTTT. The chain is built from TRBV10-3 and TRBJ2-3, with 9 positions matching TRBD1. The CDR3 has 16 residues. Germline V gives CDR1 ENHRY, CDR2 SYGVKD. Trimming took 4 bases from V and 7 from J; bases not matched to a gene: 12.

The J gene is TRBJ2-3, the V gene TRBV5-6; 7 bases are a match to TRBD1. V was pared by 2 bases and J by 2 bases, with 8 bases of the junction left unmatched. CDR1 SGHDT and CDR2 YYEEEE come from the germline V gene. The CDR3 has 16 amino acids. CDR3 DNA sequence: TGTGCCAGCAGCTTATACAGGGGCGCAGACACAGATACGCAGTATTTT. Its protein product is CASSLYRGADTDTQYF.